This entry lists 15 T cell receptor beta chains sequenced from one sample in a study of Ad26.COV2.S vaccination and SARS-CoV-2 variants. Treatment given: roughly 19 received Ad26.COV2.S at low or high dose, single or two shots; 5 received placebo; per-sample allocation not given. Vaccine and placebo recipients were sampled on day 63 after the first injection. Repertoires were generated with immunoSEQ multiplex PCR, while TCRdb's copy carries only in-frame clones and drops some. The table shows roughly 400,000 clones, with less than 95% occurring only once. The material was peripheral blood, obtained in a trial of Ad26.COV2.S vaccine versus placebo. The receptor source for this set is a person aged 18-60 years who received the Ad26.COV2.S COVID-19 vaccine or a placebo.

This chain connects TRBV7-8 to TRBJ2-3, with D possibly matching TRBD1 (6 bases). The CDR3 extends over 12 amino acids. Germline CDR1 SGHVS, CDR2 FQNEAQ. V was pared by 5 bases and J by 6 bases, with 9 bases between. Written as DNA, the CDR3 is TGTGCCAGCAGCGGACAGATGGATACGCAGTATTTT. This encodes CASSGQMDTQYF.

The V and J genes are TRBV28 and TRBJ1-1; TRBD1 might be the D (6 bases). CDR1 is MDHEN and CDR2 is SYDVKM in the germline V gene. The length of the CDR3 is 12 residues. Trimming took 6 bases from V and 6 from J, leaving 11 bases between them. The CDR3 spells CASSPNRAEAFF. In DNA, the CDR3 is TGTGCCAGCAGCCCCAACAGGGCTGAAGCTTTCTTT.

The chain employs TRBV9 and TRBJ2-2; TRBD1 might be the D (5 bases). Germline-derived CDR1 and CDR2 are SGDLS and YYNGEE. The V gene lost 0 bases and the J gene lost 7 bases, with 7 bases spanning the gap. This CDR3 contains 13 residues. The CDR3 reads CASSVGGLGELFF. The CDR3 nucleotides read TGTGCCAGCAGCGTAGGGGGCCTCGGGGAGCTGTTTTTT.

The chain employs TRBV19 and TRBJ2-7; 7 bases match TRBD1. The germline gives CDR1 LNHDA, CDR2 SQIVND (reference sequence). With 7 bases clipped from V and 3 bases from J, the junction kept 12 bases outside the gene matches. This CDR3 has 15 residues. The CDR3 sequence: CASTPSDREFYEQYF. Written as DNA, the CDR3 is TGTGCCAGTACCCCCTCCGACAGGGAGTTCTACGAGCAGTACTTC.

The J gene is TRBJ2-1, the V gene TRBV24-1; tentative D call: TRBD1 (6 bases). Germline assignment: CDR1 KGHDR and CDR2 SFDVKD. The V and J ends lost 3 bases and 7 bases respectively, with 18 bases between them. The CDR3 is 16 residues long. CDR3 amino acids: CATSDPTGRRVNEQFF. The CDR3 nucleotides are TGTGCCACCAGTGATCCTACAGGGAGAAGAGTAAATGAGCAGTTCTTC.

The CDR3 DNA reads TGCGCCAGCAGCTTGGAACTTGGAGAGTCACCCCTCCACTTT. Translation gives CASSLELGESPLHF. V and J are TRBV5-1 and TRBJ1-6; D gene unclear. This CDR3 contains 14 residues. The V gene's germline CDR1 is SGHRS and CDR2 YFSETQ. Trimming pared 0 bases from V and 10 bases from J, leaving 11 bases between.

The genes are TRBV13 and TRBJ2-5; D gene ambiguous. This CDR3 is built from 11 residues. Deletions cut 2 bases from V and 5 bases from J, with 3 bases between. Looked up from germline, CDR1 is PRHDT and CDR2 is FYEKMQ (reference sequence). The CDR3 nucleotides are TGTGCCAGCAGCTTACGGGAGACCCAGTACTTC. It codes for CASSLRETQYF.

Here the CDR3 DNA reads TGCGCCAGCAGCTTCGGAAGGGGGCTAACTGAAGCTTTCTTT. Residues: CASSFGRGLTEAFF. The rearrangement links TRBV5-1 to TRBJ1-1, with 7 nucleotides matching TRBD1. With V trimmed by 2 bases and J by 5 bases, 6 bases remained unmatched. The germline CDR1 and CDR2 sequences are SGHRS and YFSETQ. The length of the CDR3 is 14 residues.

For the CDR3, the DNA is TGTGCCAGCAGCTTGGCCGGTGGGCAGGGGGCATCCTATGGCTACACCTTC. This encodes CASSLAGGQGASYGYTF. V usage is TRBV5-5 and J usage is TRBJ1-2, with TRBD1 matching 8 bases. The junction had 11 bases not matched to a gene; V was cut back by 0 bases and J by 4 bases. The germline CDR1 and CDR2 sequences are SGHKS and YYEKEE (reference sequence). The CDR3 runs to 17 residues.

The CDR3 here is CASASGGLTEAFF. DNA of the CDR3: TGTGCCAGCGCCTCAGGGGGCCTCACTGAAGCTTTCTTT. The rearrangement joins TRBV5-6 to TRBJ1-1; 8 positions match TRBD1. V lost 7 bases to trimming and J lost 4 bases; unmatched junction nucleotides: 6. Germline V gives CDR1 SGHDT, CDR2 YYEEEE. The CDR3 consists of 13 residues. Using reference TRBV5-6 and TRBJ1-1 for the parts outside the CDR3, the full variable domain is DAGVTQSPTHLIKTRGQQVTLRCSPKSGHDTVSWYQQALGQGPQFIFQYYEEEERQRGNFPDRFSGHQFPNYSSELNVNALLLGDSALYLCASASGGLTEAFFGQGTRLTVV.

V is TRBV28 and J is TRBJ1-2; TRBD1 is a possible D gene (6 bases). The CDR3 covers 15 residues. CDR1 and CDR2 (germline): MDHEN, SYDVKM. Trimming stripped 4 bases from V and 3 bases from J, with 15 bases between. This CDR3 is CASSSKGGLDYGYTF. The CDR3 DNA sequence: TGTGCCAGCAGTTCAAAAGGGGGACTTGACTATGGCTACACCTTC.

The gene calls are TRBV19 and TRBJ2-7; D may be TRBD2 (5 bases). Per germline, CDR1 LNHDA and CDR2 SQIVND (reference sequence). CDR3 length: 14 residues. The V end was cut by 6 bases, the J end by 2 bases, with 14 bases between. The CDR3 region has the DNA TGTGCCAGTAGACCCGTCGGGGAAACCTACGAGCAGTACTTC. Residues: CASRPVGETYEQYF.

This chain connects TRBV3-1 (or the pseudogene TRBV3-2) to TRBJ2-7, with D maybe TRBD1 (5 bases). Looked up from germline, CDR1 is LGHDT and CDR2 is YNNKEL (reference sequence). The CDR3 consists of 13 residues. V was shortened by 3 bases and J by 4 bases, with 10 bases between the two germline ends. This CDR3 is CASSHAGRYEQYF. The CDR3 DNA sequence: TGTGCCAGCAGCCACGCAGGGCGATACGAGCAGTACTTC.

The V call is TRBV7-2, the J call TRBJ2-1; no reliable D call. The germline V gene encodes CDR1 SGHTA and CDR2 FQGNSA. There are 15 residues in the CDR3. Trimming shortened V by 0 bases and J by 5 bases, and 11 bases separated the two germline ends. CDR3 residues: CASSLAVASHNEQFF. CDR3 bases: TGTGCCAGCAGCTTAGCGGTAGCCTCACACAATGAGCAGTTCTTC.

This clone was counted only a few times. The chain uses TRBV10-3 and TRBJ2-7, with 11 bases matching TRBD2. Trimming removed 6 bases from V and 5 bases from J; junction bases left unmatched: 9. The CDR3 consists of 15 residues. Per germline, CDR1 ENHRY and CDR2 SYGVKD. CDR3 DNA: TGTGCCATCAGGAACCCCGGGACTAGCGGAAACGAGCAGTACTTC. Translating it yields CAIRNPGTSGNEQYF.